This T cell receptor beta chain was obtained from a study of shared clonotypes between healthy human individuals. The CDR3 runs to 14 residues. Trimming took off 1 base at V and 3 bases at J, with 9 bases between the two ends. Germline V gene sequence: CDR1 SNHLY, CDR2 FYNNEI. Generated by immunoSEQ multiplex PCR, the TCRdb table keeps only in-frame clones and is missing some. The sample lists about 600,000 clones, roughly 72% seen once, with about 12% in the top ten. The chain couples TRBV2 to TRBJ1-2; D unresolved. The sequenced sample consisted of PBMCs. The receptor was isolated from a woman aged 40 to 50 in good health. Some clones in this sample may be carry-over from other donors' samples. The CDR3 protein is CASSEDPRYYGYTF. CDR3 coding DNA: TGTGCCAGCAGTGAAGATCCCAGATACTATGGCTACACCTTC.